This T cell receptor beta chain was sequenced in a study of cytomegalovirus exposure and HLA in healthy donors. Donors counted as nominally healthy when sampled, yet unrecorded immune exposures were likely. PCR involved 60 Vbeta and 13 Jbeta primers. Original analysis: A follow-up analysis tallied 65 million to 80 million unique TCR beta chains, approximately 10 million shared. This table comes from immunoSEQ multiplex PCR, and its TCRdb copy is limited to in-frame clones, with some not included. The V and J calls and the clone size are those of that table, but D and trimming were determined from the DNA. The sample lists 160,000 or so clones, about 75% seen once, with less than 8% in the top ten. Germline V CDR1 and CDR2: MGHRA, YSYEKL. Trimming pared 1 base from V and 5 bases from J, leaving 20 bases between. This CDR3 contains 17 residues.

Sequencing used PBMCs. The chain joins TRBV4-1 to TRBJ2-5; D might be TRBD1 (7 bases). This receptor was identified in a man aged 35 to 55 in good health and CMV-seropositive. The CDR3 nucleotides read TGCGCCAGCAGCCAAGTCCAGGGGGGAGGCGGGGCGGAGACCCAGTACTTC. As protein: CASSQVQGGGGAETQYF.